These 27 T cell receptor beta chains came from one sample sequenced in a study of blood T cell repertoires in COVID-19 (dated by TCRdb to between 2020 and 2021). The library was produced with the immunoSEQ multiplex PCR assay. The table was pulled from immuneACCESS by TCRdb, which kept in-frame rearrangements only. Such tables lose some clones; where checked, under half of the loss comes from unresolved V genes, and the rest has no known cause. The sample table contains about 220,000 clones; only one count was recorded for almost 90% of them. The ten largest clones take up roughly 16% of the sample. Input material: PBMCs or T cells enriched from blood (not recorded which). The source is a man aged 30-40 years who had been exposed to COVID-19.

This chain connects TRBV19 to TRBJ1-1, with TRBD1 matching over 7 bases. V lost 4 bases, J lost 0 bases, and 2 bases stayed unmatched. The CDR3 sequence is 14 residues long. Looked up from germline, CDR1 is LNHDA and CDR2 is SQIVND (reference sequence). The CDR3 coding sequence is TGTGCCAGTAGTACCACAGGGGTGAACACTGAAGCTTTCTTT. Protein sequence: CASSTTGVNTEAFF.

Comments on this clone: The sample carries other DNA sequences with the same CDR3. The rearrangement joins TRBV18 to TRBJ2-1; TRBD2 matches 7 bases. J lost 2 bases, V lost 3 bases, and 1 base had no gene match. Germline-derived CDR1 and CDR2 are KGHSH and LQKENI. The CDR3 consists of 14 residues. In nucleotides, the CDR3 is TGTGCCAGCTCACCGGGGGGGACCTACAATGAGCAGTTCTTC. This codes for CASSPGGTYNEQFF.

The V gene is TRBV7-9, the J gene TRBJ2-2; 9 positions match TRBD1. The CDR3 spans 14 residues. The germline V gene has CDR1 SEHNR and CDR2 FQNEAQ (reference sequence). After removal of 5 bases from V and 7 bases from J, the junction contained 5 bases not matched to a gene. The CDR3 DNA sequence: TGTGCCAGCAGCCGCGGACAGGGGAACGGGGAGCTGTTTTTT. It encodes CASSRGQGNGELFF.

This clone was counted a single time. V and J are TRBV3-1 (or the pseudogene TRBV3-2) and TRBJ1-3; D might be TRBD1 (6 bases). Germline CDR1 is LGHDT and CDR2 is YNNKEL (reference sequence). The CDR3 runs 16 residues. The V end lost 5 bases, the J end lost 0 bases, and 14 bases lay between the germline ends. The CDR3, as DNA: TGTGCCAGCAGCTTTACTAGAGGGGGCTCTGGAAACACCATATATTTT. Its protein is CASSFTRGGSGNTIYF.

This sequence joins TRBV4-3 and TRBJ2-6; perhaps TRBD2 as D (7 bases). Trimming removed 0 bases from V and 0 bases from J, with 12 bases in between. This CDR3 has 18 residues. Looked up from germline, CDR1 is LGHNA and CDR2 is YSLEER. CDR3 sequence (DNA): TGCGCCAGCAGCCAAGAGCCGGGGGGCTTCTCTGGGGCCAACGTCCTGACTTTC. It encodes CASSQEPGGFSGANVLTF.

A single count supports this clone. The chain carries TRBV30 and TRBJ2-2; 10 bases match TRBD1. V lost 2 bases, J lost 2 bases, and 2 bases stayed unmatched. Germline V gives CDR1 GTSNPN, CDR2 SVGIG (reference sequence). CDR3 length: 15 residues. The CDR3 nucleotides read TGTGCCTGGAGTCGGGACAGGGGCAACACCGGGGAGCTGTTTTTT. Protein: CAWSRDRGNTGELFF.

J is TRBJ1-1 and V is TRBV6-2 or TRBV6-3, with unresolved D. Germline-derived CDR1 and CDR2 are MNHEY and SVGEGT. The ends were cut back, 5 bases at V and 5 bases at J, with 9 bases in the middle. The CDR3 has 12 residues. CDR3 bases: TGTGCCAGCAGTAGCCCAGGAACTGAAGCTTTCTTT. This translates into CASSSPGTEAFF.

V is TRBV6-5 and J is TRBJ1-5; D perhaps matches TRBD1 (6 bases). Trimming took 7 bases from V and 9 from J, leaving 13 bases between them. Per germline, CDR1 MNHEY and CDR2 SVGAGI. The CDR3 sequence is 12 residues long. CDR3 bases: TGTGCCAGCACTACAGGGCATGGGCCCCAGCATTTT. As protein: CASTTGHGPQHF.

The chain carries TRBV9 and TRBJ2-3; 8 bases map to TRBD2. The CDR3 contains 15 residues. Trimming took 4 bases from V and 7 from J; bases not matched to a gene: 11. Germline-derived CDR1 and CDR2 are SGDLS and YYNGEE. In DNA, the CDR3 is TGTGCCAGCAGCTACGAATCGGGGGGGCCCCATACGCAGTATTTT. It yields the protein CASSYESGGPHTQYF. Full variable domain (outside the CDR3, taken from reference TRBV9 and TRBJ2-3): DSGVTQTPKHLITATGQRVTLRCSPRSGDLSVYWYQQSLDQGLQFLIQYYNGEERAKGNILERFSAQQFPDLHSELNLSSLELGDSALYFCASSYESGGPHTQYFGPGTRLTVL.

This clone appeared once. The DNA of the CDR3 is TGTGCCACCTGGACAGGGGAAGGACAGCCCCAGCATTTT. Translating gives CATWTGEGQPQHF. This chain joins TRBV28 and TRBJ1-5; 9 nucleotides align to TRBD1. Germline CDR1 reads MDHEN; CDR2 reads SYDVKM. The J segment lost 7 bases and the V segment lost 10 bases, leaving 8 bases of the junction unmatched. The CDR3 extends over 13 amino acids.

J is TRBJ1-2 and V is TRBV5-1, with D possibly matching TRBD1 (5 bases). V lost 3 bases, J lost 6 bases, and 12 bases lay in between. Germline V gives CDR1 SGHRS, CDR2 YFSETQ. The CDR3 is 13 residues long. In DNA, the CDR3 is TGCGCCAGCAGCTGGGGGGAGTCGGATGGCTACACCTTC. This codes for CASSWGESDGYTF.

The rearrangement links TRBV5-1 to TRBJ2-1; no reliable D call. This CDR3 contains 15 residues. Trimming removed 6 bases at V and 6 bases at J, with 19 bases between. Germline V gives CDR1 SGHRS, CDR2 YFSETQ. The CDR3 reads CASTTLLPSTNEQFF. The CDR3 nucleotides read TGCGCCAGCACCACCCTACTCCCCTCTACCAATGAGCAGTTCTTC.

This clone was counted between two and nine times. The chain is built from TRBV23-1 and TRBJ2-7, with 9 bases identical to TRBD1. TRBV23-1 is designated an ORF whose function remains uncertain. CDR3 length: 20 residues. V trimming: 2 bases; J trimming: 5 bases; junction bases outside the gene matches: 22. The CDR3 bases are TGCGCCAGCAGTCAACCCAAACCTCATCGGGGGACAGGGTTTTTCGACGAGCAGTACTTC. The encoded protein is CASSQPKPHRGTGFFDEQYF.

This CDR3 reads CAQRGKRGGADTQYF. The CDR3 DNA sequence: TGTGCCCAACGTGGGAAGCGGGGGGGTGCAGATACGCAGTATTTT. V is TRBV30 and J is TRBJ2-3; 10 nucleotides match TRBD2. The CDR3 covers 15 residues. Germline CDR1 is GTSNPN and CDR2 is SVGIG (reference sequence). Unmatched junction bases numbered 12, after V lost 8 bases and J lost 4 bases.

This clone was picked up one time. The chain links TRBV19 to TRBJ2-7, with 8 bases identical to TRBD1. The V gene end was trimmed by 2 bases and the J gene end by 5 bases; junction bases not matched to a gene: 5. The CDR3 is 14 amino acids. Germline V gives CDR1 LNHDA, CDR2 SQIVND (reference sequence). CDR3 DNA sequence: TGTGCCAGTAGTATAACAGGGGGTTCTAACGAGCAGTACTTC. It specifies CASSITGGSNEQYF.

This chain connects TRBV19 to TRBJ1-3; TRBD1 is a possible D gene (6 bases). Trimming removed 4 bases from V and 2 bases from J, with 6 bases in between. CDR3 length: 13 residues. Germline CDR1 LNHDA, CDR2 SQIVND (reference sequence). The chain's CDR3 is CASSTGAGNTIYF. CDR3 DNA: TGTGCCAGTAGTACAGGGGCTGGAAACACCATATATTTT.

J is TRBJ2-4 and V is TRBV12-5; D might be TRBD2 (5 bases). CDR1 is LGHNT, CDR2 FRNRAP, per germline. This CDR3 has 16 amino acids. V lost 5 bases and J 8 bases, leaving 22 bases between the germline ends. CDR3 region: CASGLASKPGGDIQYF. In DNA form, the CDR3 reads TGTGCTAGTGGTCTCGCTAGCAAACCCGGTGGAGACATTCAGTACTTC.

This chain links TRBV7-9 with TRBJ1-2; D is perhaps TRBD1 (5 bases). This CDR3 has 15 residues. V was trimmed by 5 bases and J by 2 bases, leaving 15 bases between them. Germline V gives CDR1 SEHNR, CDR2 FQNEAQ (reference sequence). The CDR3 region has the DNA TGTGCCAGCAGCGAGAGCGGGGGTGTGAACTATGGCTACACCTTC. Amino acids: CASSESGGVNYGYTF.

The gene calls are TRBV29-1 and TRBJ2-1; the D gene is possibly TRBD1 (5 bases). The CDR3 consists of 12 residues. The germline V gene encodes CDR1 SQVTM and CDR2 ANQGSEA. Trimming cost V 2 bases and J 3 bases, with 5 bases left between them. CDR3 sequence reads: CSVERGYNEQFF. The CDR3 coding sequence is TGCAGCGTTGAAAGGGGCTACAATGAGCAGTTCTTC.

This sequence joins TRBV5-6 and TRBJ2-3; 10 bases line up with TRBD2. V trimming: 2 bases; J trimming: 7 bases; junction bases outside the gene matches: 10. The germline CDR1 and CDR2 sequences are SGHDT and YYEEEE. The CDR3 has 16 residues. The DNA of the CDR3 is TGTGCCAGCAGCTTAGGAGCGAGCGGGGGGGCATATACGCAGTATTTT. Residues: CASSLGASGGAYTQYF.

The chain is built from TRBV19 and TRBJ2-2; D unclear. CDR3 length: 14 residues. Germline CDR1 is LNHDA and CDR2 is SQIVND (reference sequence). V shed 5 bases and J shed 2 bases, with 9 bases lying between them. The CDR3 region has the DNA TGTGCCAGTAGTCCGCGAGGAAACACCGGGGAGCTGTTTTTT. Protein product: CASSPRGNTGELFF.

The J gene is TRBJ1-1, the V gene TRBV3-1 (or the pseudogene TRBV3-2); D might be TRBD1 (5 bases). In germline, CDR1 is LGHDT, CDR2 YNNKEL (reference sequence). Trimming cost V 1 base and J 0 bases, with 18 bases left between them. The CDR3 length is 18 residues. CDR3 nucleotide sequence: TGTGCCAGCAGCCAAGTAGAGTTGGGGGGAACGATGAACACTGAAGCTTTCTTT. Encoded protein: CASSQVELGGTMNTEAFF.

The chain couples TRBV5-6 to TRBJ2-7; a possible D gene is TRBD1 (7 bases). The CDR3 spans 16 residues. V gave up 4 bases and J gave up 5 bases, with 22 bases separating them. CDR1 is SGHDT, CDR2 YYEEEE, per germline. The chain's CDR3 is CASSPRRGVGLHEQYF. The CDR3 region has the DNA TGTGCCAGCAGCCCTCGCAGGGGGGTAGGTCTTCACGAGCAGTACTTC.

This chain connects TRBV27 to TRBJ2-3; a weak D match, TRBD1 (6 bases). Germline V gene sequence: CDR1 MNHEY, CDR2 SMNVEV (reference sequence). Trimming left V 2 bases short and J 0 bases short, with 27 bases between. This CDR3 contains 21 residues. The CDR3 sequence is CASSLPPPQGRTRTSTDTQYF. The CDR3 coding sequence is TGTGCCAGCAGTTTACCCCCCCCACAGGGCAGAACCCGGACCAGCACAGATACGCAGTATTTT.

Points on this clone: The sample contains more than one DNA sequence encoding this CDR3. The rearrangement links TRBV5-1 to TRBJ1-6, with TRBD1 matching over 7 bases. J gave up 7 bases and V 0 bases, and 1 base lay outside the gene matches. The CDR3 sequence is 14 residues long. CDR1 SGHRS and CDR2 YFSETQ come from the germline V gene. The CDR3 loop reads CASSLDRGNSPLHF. The DNA for the CDR3 is TGCGCCAGCAGCTTGGACAGGGGAAATTCACCCCTCCACTTT.

The chain couples TRBV14 to TRBJ2-7, with D maybe TRBD2 (6 bases). V was pared by 5 bases and J by 1 base, with 12 bases between. CDR3 size: 14 residues. Germline CDR1 SGHDN, CDR2 FVKESK. The CDR3 coding sequence is TGTGCCAGCAGCAGGCGGGACCCTTCCTACGAGCAGTACTTC. This encodes CASSRRDPSYEQYF.

The chain uses TRBV2 and TRBJ1-2, with TRBD1 matching 7 bases. In germline, CDR1 is SNHLY, CDR2 FYNNEI. This CDR3 is 15 amino acids long. Trimming cost V 6 bases and J 5 bases; bases outside gene matches: 12. CDR3 nucleotides: TGTGCCAGCAGCGGATCTCGGGACAGTTATTATGGCTACACCTTC. This encodes CASSGSRDSYYGYTF.